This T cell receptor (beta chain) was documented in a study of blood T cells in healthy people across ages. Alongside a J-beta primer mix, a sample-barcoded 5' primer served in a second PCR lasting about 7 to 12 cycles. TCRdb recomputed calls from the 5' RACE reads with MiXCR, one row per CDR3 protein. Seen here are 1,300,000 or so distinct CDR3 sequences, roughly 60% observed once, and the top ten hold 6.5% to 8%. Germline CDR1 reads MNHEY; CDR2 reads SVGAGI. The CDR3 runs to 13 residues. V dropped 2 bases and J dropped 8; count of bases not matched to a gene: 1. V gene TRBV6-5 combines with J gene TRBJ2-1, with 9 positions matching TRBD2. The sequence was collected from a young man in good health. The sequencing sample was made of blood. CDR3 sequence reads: CASSYRTSDEQFF. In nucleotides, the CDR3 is TGTGCCAGCAGTTACAGGACTAGCGATGAGCAGTTCTTC.